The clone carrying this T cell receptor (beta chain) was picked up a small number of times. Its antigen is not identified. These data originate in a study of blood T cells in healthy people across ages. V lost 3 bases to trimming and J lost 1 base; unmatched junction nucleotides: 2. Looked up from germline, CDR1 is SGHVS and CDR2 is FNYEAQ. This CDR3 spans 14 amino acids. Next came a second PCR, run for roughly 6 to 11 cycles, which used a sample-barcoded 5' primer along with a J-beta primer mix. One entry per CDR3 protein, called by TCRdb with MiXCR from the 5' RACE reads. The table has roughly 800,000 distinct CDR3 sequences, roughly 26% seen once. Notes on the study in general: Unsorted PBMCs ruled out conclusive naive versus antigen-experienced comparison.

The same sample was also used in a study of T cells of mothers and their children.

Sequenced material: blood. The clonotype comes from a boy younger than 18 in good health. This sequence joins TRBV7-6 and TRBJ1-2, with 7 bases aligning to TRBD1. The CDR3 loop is CASSFDRDNYGYTF. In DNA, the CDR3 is TGTGCCAGCAGCTTTGACAGGGATAACTATGGCTACACCTTC.